This T cell receptor beta chain was sequenced during a study of CD8+CD57+ T cells in acquired aplastic anemia. Study at large: Recorded DNA amounts for sorted CD4+ and CD8+ cells had an average of roughly 3.4 ug.

Selection for sequencing was limited to patients who had shown CD8+CD57+ cell expansion by flow cytometry. Study outcomes and limitations: Patients and controls shared some 30 CD8+ CDR3 sequences, highly expressed in patients.

In this sample, this clonotype turned up a few times. Its antigen is undetermined. A read error may produce the germline difference seen at one junction end. Both TCR beta VDJ combination and CDR3 sequence profiling were carried out. Genomic DNA was the template for this profiling. TCRdb redid the calling of the reads with MiXCR, one entry per CDR3 protein. The profile shows about 240,000 distinct CDR3 sequences, around half of them singletons. The sequencing sample was made of sorted CD4+, CD8+, or CD8+CD57+ T cells (not recorded which) from PBMCs. The clonotype originates from a human donor with aplastic anemia.

CDR3 nucleotides: TGTGCCATCAGGCGGGATGGAGGTGGGGCCAACGTCCTGACTTTC. Protein: CAIRRDGGGANVLTF. The chain recombines TRBV10-1 with TRBJ2-6, with D possibly being TRBD2 (6 bases). CDR1 is WNHNN and CDR2 is SYGVQD in the germline V gene (reference sequence). The CDR3 length is 15 residues.